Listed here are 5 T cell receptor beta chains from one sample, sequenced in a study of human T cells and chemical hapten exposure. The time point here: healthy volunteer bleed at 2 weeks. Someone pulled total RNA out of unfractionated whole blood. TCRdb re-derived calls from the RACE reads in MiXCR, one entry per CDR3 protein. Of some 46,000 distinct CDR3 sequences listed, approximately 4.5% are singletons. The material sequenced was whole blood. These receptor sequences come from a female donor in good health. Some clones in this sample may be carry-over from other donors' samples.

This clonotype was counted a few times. This CDR3 reads CSVHPGGVNQPQHF. The CDR3 bases are TGCAGCGTCCACCCAGGGGGCGTCAATCAGCCCCAGCATTTT. V usage is TRBV29-1 and J usage is TRBJ1-5, with TRBD1 matching over 8 bases. In germline, CDR1 is SQVTM, CDR2 ANQGSEA. V trimming: 6 bases; J trimming: 3 bases; junction bases outside the gene matches: 7. The CDR3 extends over 14 amino acids.

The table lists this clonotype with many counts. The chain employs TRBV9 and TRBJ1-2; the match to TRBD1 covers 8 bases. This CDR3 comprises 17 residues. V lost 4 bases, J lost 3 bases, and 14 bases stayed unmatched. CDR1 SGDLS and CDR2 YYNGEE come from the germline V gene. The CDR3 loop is CASSPFRVQGADYGYTF. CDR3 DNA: TGTGCCAGCAGCCCGTTTAGAGTTCAGGGGGCGGACTATGGCTACACCTTC.

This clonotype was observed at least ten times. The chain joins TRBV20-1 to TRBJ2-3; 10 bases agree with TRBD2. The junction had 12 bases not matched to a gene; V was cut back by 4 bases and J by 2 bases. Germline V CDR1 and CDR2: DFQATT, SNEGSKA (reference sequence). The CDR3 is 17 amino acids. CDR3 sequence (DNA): TGCAGTGCTATCGAGAGCGTTAGCGGGGGGTTCACAGATACGCAGTATTTT. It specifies CSAIESVSGGFTDTQYF.

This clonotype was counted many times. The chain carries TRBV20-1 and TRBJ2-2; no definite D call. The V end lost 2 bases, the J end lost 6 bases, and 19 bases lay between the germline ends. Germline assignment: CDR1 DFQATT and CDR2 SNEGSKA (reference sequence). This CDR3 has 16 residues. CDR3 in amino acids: CSARPQLRAFAGELFF. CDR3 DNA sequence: TGCAGTGCTAGACCTCAACTTAGGGCGTTCGCCGGGGAGCTGTTTTTT.

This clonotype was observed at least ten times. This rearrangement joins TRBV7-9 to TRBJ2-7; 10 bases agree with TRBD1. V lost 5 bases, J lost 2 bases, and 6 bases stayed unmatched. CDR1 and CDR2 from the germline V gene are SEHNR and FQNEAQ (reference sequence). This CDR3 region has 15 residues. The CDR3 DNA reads TGTGCCAGCAGCCCCAGGGGGACAGGGGCCTACGAGCAGTACTTC. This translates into CASSPRGTGAYEQYF.